The rows below give T cell receptor beta chains drawn from one sample of a study of blood T cell repertoires in COVID-19. The table came from immunoSEQ multiplex PCR; TCRdb's copy has only in-frame clones and leaves some out. The table has 150,000 or so clones, 70% to 90% seen once; the top ten hold more than 2%. Sample: peripheral blood. The receptors shown here come from a woman aged 65 to 85 with acute or convalescent COVID-19. Each CDR3 is given with its conserved first and last residue. Fields, in order: J gene, clone size, V gene, D gene, CDR3 protein, CDR3 DNA. A D gene is named only where the DNA matches it firmly. Clone size is given for some rows only: seen once, a few or many times, or a class if the clone is expanded.

TRBJ1-2,NA,TRBV3-1/TRBV3-2,NA,CASSQNGNTNYGYTF,TGTGCCAGCAGCCAAAACGGGAACACCAACTATGGCTACACCTTC
TRBJ2-3,NA,TRBV9,TRBD2,CASSVAGGRTDTQYF,TGTGCCAGCAGCGTAGCGGGGGGGCGAACAGATACGCAGTATTTT
TRBJ1-1,NA,TRBV18,TRBD1,CASSANRGETEAFF,TGTGCCAGCTCAGCTAACAGGGGGGAGACTGAAGCTTTCTTT
TRBJ2-5,NA,TRBV28,TRBD2,CASSYAGTGGTQYF,TGTGCCAGCAGTTACGCAGGGACGGGAGGGACCCAGTACTTC
TRBJ1-3,NA,TRBV6-1,NA,CATETDSGNTIYF,TGTGCCACCGAGACAGACTCTGGAAACACCATATATTTT
TRBJ1-1,NA,TRBV3-1/TRBV3-2,TRBD1,CASSPRDRAVGVEVGNTEAFF,TGTGCCAGCAGCCCCCGGGACAGGGCCGTGGGAGTTGAAGTTGGGAACACTGAAGCTTTCTTT
TRBJ1-4,NA,TRBV19,NA,CASMARTARGEKLFF,TGTGCCAGTATGGCCCGGACAGCGAGGGGTGAAAAACTGTTTTTT
TRBJ2-1,few,TRBV7-2,TRBD2,CASSLAGGNEQFF,TGTGCCAGCAGCTTAGCGGGGGGGAATGAGCAGTTCTTC
TRBJ2-1,NA,TRBV29-1,TRBD2,CSVGLAGTRSYNEQFF,TGCAGCGTTGGACTAGCGGGGACCCGCTCCTACAATGAGCAGTTCTTC
TRBJ2-7,NA,TRBV6-5,TRBD1,CASNPTGRDYEQYF,TGTGCCAGCAATCCGACAGGGCGTGACTACGAGCAGTACTTC
TRBJ1-1,NA,TRBV18,TRBD1,CASSQTGPNTEAFF,TGTGCCAGCTCACAGACAGGGCCGAACACTGAAGCTTTCTTT
TRBJ2-2,few,TRBV27,NA,CASSLRQRLSQGTGELFF,TGTGCCAGCAGTTTACGGCAGCGTCTAAGTCAGGGCACCGGGGAGCTGTTTTTT
TRBJ1-2,once,TRBV28,NA,CASEQGYGYTF,TGTGCCAGCGAACAGGGCTATGGCTACACCTTC
TRBJ2-7,NA,TRBV11-2,NA,CASSPGDRYEQYF,TGTGCCAGCAGCCCGGGGGACCGCTACGAGCAGTACTTC
TRBJ2-2,NA,TRBV5-1,NA,CASSLLSGATGELFF,TGCGCCAGCAGCTTGCTTTCAGGGGCCACCGGGGAGCTGTTTTTT
TRBJ1-5,NA,TRBV19,NA,CASLGGSNQPQHF,TGTGCCAGCCTTGGGGGGTCTAATCAGCCCCAGCATTTT
TRBJ1-2,NA,TRBV11-2,NA,CASSLDRGYTF,TGTGCCAGCAGCTTAGACCGTGGCTACACCTTC
TRBJ2-2,NA,TRBV7-3,TRBD1,CASSLTSTGASDTGELFF,TGTGCCAGCAGCTTAACGTCGACAGGGGCGAGTGACACCGGGGAGCTGTTTTTT
TRBJ2-1,NA,TRBV2,TRBD2,CASRGSGGGGEQFF,TGTGCCAGCAGAGGTAGCGGGGGGGGTGGTGAGCAGTTCTTC
TRBJ2-2,few,TRBV4-1,NA,CASSQLPLLRGNTGELFF,TGCGCCAGCAGCCAGCTCCCCCTTTTGCGGGGAAACACCGGGGAGCTGTTTTTT
TRBJ2-2,NA,TRBV19,TRBD1,CASRPRGQGNTGELFF,TGTGCCAGTCGCCCGAGGGGACAGGGTAACACCGGGGAGCTGTTTTTT
TRBJ1-6,NA,TRBV7-9,TRBD1,CASSSRPGTVHSYNSPLHF,TGTGCCAGCAGCTCGAGACCGGGGACAGTACACTCCTATAATTCACCCCTCCACTTT